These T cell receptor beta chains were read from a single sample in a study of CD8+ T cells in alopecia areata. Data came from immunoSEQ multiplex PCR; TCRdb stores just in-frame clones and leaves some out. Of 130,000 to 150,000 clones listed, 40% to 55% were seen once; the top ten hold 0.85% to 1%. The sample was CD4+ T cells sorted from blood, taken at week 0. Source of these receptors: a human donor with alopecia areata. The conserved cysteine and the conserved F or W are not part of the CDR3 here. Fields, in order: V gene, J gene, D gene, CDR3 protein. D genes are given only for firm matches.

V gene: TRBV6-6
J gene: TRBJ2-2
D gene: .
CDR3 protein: ASSYSQNTGELF

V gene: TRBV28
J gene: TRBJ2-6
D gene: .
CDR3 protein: ASSFSPSDRRGGANVLT

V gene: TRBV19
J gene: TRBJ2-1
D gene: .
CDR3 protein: ASSLRRGGYNEQF

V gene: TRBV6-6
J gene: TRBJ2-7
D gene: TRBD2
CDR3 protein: ASNTLAGESEQY

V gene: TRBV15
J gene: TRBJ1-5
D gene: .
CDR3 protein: ATSRVRTNQPQH

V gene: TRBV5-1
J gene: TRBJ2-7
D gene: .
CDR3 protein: ASSLETPSAGEQY

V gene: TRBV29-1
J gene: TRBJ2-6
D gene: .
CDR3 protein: SATENGANVLT

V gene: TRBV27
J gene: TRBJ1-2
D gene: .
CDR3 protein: ASSEGTFRGYT

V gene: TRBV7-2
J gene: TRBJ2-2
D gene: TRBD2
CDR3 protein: ASSPNGGSNTGELF

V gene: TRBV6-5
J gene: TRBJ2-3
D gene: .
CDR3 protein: ASREGRTDTQY

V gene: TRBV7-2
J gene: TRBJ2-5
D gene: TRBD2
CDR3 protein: ASSPGGFGETQY

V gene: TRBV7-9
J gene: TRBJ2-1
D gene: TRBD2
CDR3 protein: ASSSPWTSGRSFEQF

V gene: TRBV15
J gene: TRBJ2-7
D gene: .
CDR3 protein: ATSRDLEVYEQY

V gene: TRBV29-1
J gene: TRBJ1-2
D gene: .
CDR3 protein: SALEGTADGYT

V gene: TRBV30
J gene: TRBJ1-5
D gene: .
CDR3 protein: ASARGHNQPQH

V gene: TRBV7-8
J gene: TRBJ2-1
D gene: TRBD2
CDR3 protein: ASSLGTSGPQEQF

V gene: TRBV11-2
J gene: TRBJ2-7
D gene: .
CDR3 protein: ASSEAGTTSYEQY

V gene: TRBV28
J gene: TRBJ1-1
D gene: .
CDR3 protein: ASSLPGGGNTEAF

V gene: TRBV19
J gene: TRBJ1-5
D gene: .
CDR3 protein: ASSSGEPQH

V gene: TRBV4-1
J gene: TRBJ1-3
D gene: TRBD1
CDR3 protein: ASSQVDRVPGNTIY

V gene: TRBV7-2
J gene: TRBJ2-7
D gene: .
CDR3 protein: ASSPERLSYEQY

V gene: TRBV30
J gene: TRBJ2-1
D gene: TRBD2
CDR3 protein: AWSRGGTRLNEQF